Below are 18 T cell receptor beta chains sequenced from a single sample in a study of T cell repertoires in cytomegalovirus infection. These TCRs are of unknown antigen specificity. MiXCR was run by TCRdb on the reads, yielding one entry per CDR3 protein. The table includes roughly 920,000 distinct CDR3 sequences, 31% detected once. Specimen: cultured CD8+ T cells from PBMCs, collected from culture after CMV antigen stimulation. The receptor source for this set is a human donor in good health (CMV status not recorded). Some clones in this sample may be carry-over from other donors' samples.

This clonotype was found many times. The chain couples TRBV7-2 to TRBJ2-1; 7 bases match TRBD2. The CDR3 runs 13 residues. Trimming at V came to 5 bases and at J to 8 bases, leaving 6 bases not matched to a gene. The germline gives CDR1 SGHTA, CDR2 FQGNSA. The CDR3 DNA sequence: TGTGCCAGCAGCCGGGGCAGCGGGGATGAGCAGTTCTTC. It encodes CASSRGSGDEQFF.

A few counts support this clonotype. The chain links TRBV4-1 to TRBJ1-2; no clear D gene. Trimming shortened V by 3 bases and J by 7 bases, and 12 bases separated the two germline ends. The germline CDR1 and CDR2 sequences are MGHRA and YSYEKL. CDR3 size: 13 residues. The CDR3 DNA reads as TGCGCCAGCAGCCATCCAATCGCGGGTGGCTACACCTTC. This translates into CASSHPIAGGYTF.

The chain joins TRBV19 to TRBJ2-6; D might be TRBD2 (5 bases). V was shortened by 5 bases and J by 0 bases, with 11 bases between the two germline ends. The CDR3 loop spans 16 amino acids. CDR1 is LNHDA, CDR2 SQIVND, per germline (reference sequence). CDR3 bases: TGTGCCAGTAGTTCGGACGGGATCTCTGGGGCCAACGTCCTGACTTTC. It specifies CASSSDGISGANVLTF.

This clonotype has only a few counts. The chain links TRBV6-5 to TRBJ1-2; 9 nucleotides match TRBD1. The V gene end was trimmed by 2 bases and the J gene end by 2 bases; junction bases not matched to a gene: 6. Germline CDR1 MNHEY, CDR2 SVGAGI. This CDR3 has 16 residues. CDR3 sequence (DNA): TGTGCCAGCAGTTACCAGACAGGGGGGGGGAACTATGGCTACACCTTC. Protein sequence: CASSYQTGGGNYGYTF.

This clonotype was found a few times. This CDR3 reads CASSEGRVNHEQYV. In DNA, the CDR3 is TGTGCCAGCAGTGAAGGCAGGGTGAACCACGAGCAGTACGTC. The chain combines TRBV2 with TRBJ2-7; possible D gene TRBD1, 5 bases. Germline V lookup: CDR1 SNHLY, CDR2 FYNNEI. This CDR3 is built from 14 residues. The V end lost 1 base, the J end lost 5 bases, and 12 bases lay between the germline ends.

This chain connects TRBV27 to TRBJ1-6; 7 nucleotides agree with TRBD1. V lost 3 bases and J lost 8; bases outside the gene matches: 4. The CDR3 is 14 residues long. Germline V CDR1 and CDR2: MNHEY, SMNVEV (reference sequence). This chain's CDR3 is CASSFGTDHSPLHF. Written as DNA, the CDR3 is TGTGCCAGCAGTTTCGGGACAGACCATTCACCCCTCCACTTT.

Note on this clonotype: Because it lacks the conserved phenylalanine or tryptophan at the end, this CDR3 is likely a read error. The chain recombines TRBV9 with TRBJ2-5; TRBD2 matches 9 bases. CDR3 length: 15 amino acids. Germline assignment: CDR1 SGDLS and CDR2 YYNGEE. Germline trimming cut 2 bases from V and 4 bases from J; bases unmatched to any gene: 6. The CDR3 sequence: CASSVAGGPGETQYL. The CDR3 DNA is TGTGCCAGCAGCGTGGCGGGGGGGCCGGGAGAGACCCAGTACTTA.

V and J are TRBV29-1 and TRBJ2-3; tentatively, D is TRBD1 or TRBD2 (6 bases each). This CDR3 is built from 14 residues. In germline, CDR1 is SQVTM, CDR2 ANQGSEA. Trimming cost V 6 bases and J 6 bases, with 19 bases left between them. The CDR3 loop reads CSVDEGGPIDTQYF. The DNA of the CDR3 is TGCAGCGTCGATGAGGGGGGACCGATCGATACGCAGTATTTT.

V and J are TRBV4-2 and TRBJ1-5; 8 bases are shared with TRBD1. The germline V gene has CDR1 LGHNA and CDR2 YNFKEQ. The CDR3 sequence is 15 residues long. V shed 2 bases, J shed 8 bases, and the junction held 8 bases outside the gene matches. CDR3 bases: TGTGCCAGCAGCCAACAGGGGGCCACTTACGAGCCCCAGCATTTT. Residues: CASSQQGATYEPQHF.

This clonotype was found a few times. J is TRBJ2-5 and V is TRBV7-9; D is unresolved. The CDR3 has 14 amino acids. Trimming cost V 5 bases and J 7 bases, with 17 bases left between them. Germline V gene data show CDR1 as SEHNR and CDR2 as FQNEAQ (reference sequence). The CDR3 nucleotides read TGTGCCAGCAGCGCCCCATCGGCTAACGGGACCCAGTACTTC. Translation: CASSAPSANGTQYF.

V and J are TRBV6-2 or TRBV6-3 and TRBJ2-5; D not certain. Germline V CDR1 and CDR2: MNHEY, SVGEGT. Trimming shortened V by 6 bases and J by 9 bases, and 14 bases separated the two germline ends. This CDR3 has 12 residues. CDR3 amino acids: CASSLPSTSQYF. The CDR3 DNA reads TGTGCCAGCAGCCTGCCCTCCACGTCCCAGTACTTC.

This clonotype was observed a handful of times. The chain uses TRBV12-3 or TRBV12-4 and TRBJ2-7; the D call may be TRBD1 or TRBD2 (5 bases each). This CDR3 has 14 amino acids. The germline V and J ends were trimmed by 2 bases and 5 bases, with 13 bases remaining between them. CDR3 nucleotides: TGTGCCAGCAGTTTAATGGGACCAGGTAACGAGCAGTACGTC. It yields the protein CASSLMGPGNEQYV.

This clonotype was counted a few times. The CDR3 nucleotides read TGCGCCAGCAGCGTCGGGACTAGCGGGGCTGTTTGGGATACGCAGTATTTT. Residues: CASSVGTSGAVWDTQYF. The chain joins TRBV5-1 to TRBJ2-3; 13 bases fit TRBD2. CDR1 SGHRS and CDR2 YFSETQ come from the germline V gene. This CDR3 is 17 amino acids long. V was clipped by 4 bases and J by 6 bases; unmatched bases: 11.

On this clonotype itself: The CDR3 end shows no conserved phenylalanine or tryptophan, and so a read error is likely. J is TRBJ2-7 and V is TRBV7-2; D is perhaps TRBD2 (5 bases). Germline CDR1 is SGHTA and CDR2 is FQGNSA. The CDR3 covers 13 residues. V lost 8 bases and J lost 7, with 18 bases in between. In DNA, the CDR3 is TGTGCCAGCGCCCTAGCCAGCTTAGGTGAGCAGTACTAC. It codes for CASALASLGEQYY.

The CDR3 coding sequence is TGTGCCAGCAGCTTACCCCTAGCGGGGGGGCCGGAGACCCAGTACTTC. Encoded protein: CASSLPLAGGPETQYF. The chain links TRBV7-9 to TRBJ2-5, with TRBD2 matching 12 bases. CDR1 SEHNR and CDR2 FQNEAQ come from the germline V gene (reference sequence). The CDR3 extends over 16 amino acids. V shed 2 bases and J 5 bases; nucleotides not matched to a gene: 6.

The chain links TRBV27 to TRBJ2-7, with D possibly TRBD2 on 6 matching bases. V lost 2 bases to trimming and J lost 2 bases, with 13 bases between them. This CDR3 has 15 residues. Germline V CDR1 and CDR2: MNHEY, SMNVEV (reference sequence). Here the CDR3 reads CASSLPGRQTYEQYF. CDR3 DNA sequence: TGTGCCAGCAGTTTACCAGGGAGGCAGACCTACGAGCAGTACTTC.

This clonotype was observed at least ten times. The genes are TRBV27 and TRBJ2-5; the match to TRBD2 covers 13 bases. This CDR3 is built from 16 residues. Germline loops: CDR1 MNHEY, CDR2 SMNVEV (reference sequence). The junction had 6 bases not matched to a gene; V was cut back by 5 bases and J by 3 bases. The DNA of the CDR3 is TGTGCCAGCAGTACCCCGACTAGCGGGGGGAAAGAGACCCAGTACTTC. It translates to CASSTPTSGGKETQYF.

This clonotype was observed a few times. J is TRBJ2-7 and V is TRBV12-3 or TRBV12-4, with D unclear. The ends were cut back, 3 bases at V and 2 bases at J, with 8 bases in the middle. This CDR3 comprises 13 residues. The CDR3 nucleotides are TGTGCCAGCAGTTTGAAGCTAGCCTACGAGCAGTACGTC. Translating gives CASSLKLAYEQYV.